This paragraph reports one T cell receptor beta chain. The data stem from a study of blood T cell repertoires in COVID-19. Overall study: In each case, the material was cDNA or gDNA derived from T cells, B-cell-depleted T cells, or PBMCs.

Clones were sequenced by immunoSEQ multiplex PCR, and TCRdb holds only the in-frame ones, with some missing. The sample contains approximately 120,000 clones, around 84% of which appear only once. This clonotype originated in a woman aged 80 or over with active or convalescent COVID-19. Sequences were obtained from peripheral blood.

The CDR3, as DNA: TGTGCCAGCAGCCAGGGACTAGCGCCGAGTGAAGGTTACGAGCAGTACTTC. It translates to CASSQGLAPSEGYEQYF. The chain uses TRBV5-5 and TRBJ2-7; 10 nucleotides line up with TRBD2. After removal of 4 bases from V and 4 bases from J, the junction contained 14 bases not matched to a gene. The CDR3 extends over 17 amino acids. The germline gives CDR1 SGHKS, CDR2 YYEKEE (reference sequence).